The next 8 T cell receptor beta chains were all read from a single sample in a study of T cell responses to AZD1222 COVID-19 vaccine. Method: immunoSEQ multiplex PCR; TCRdb's copy keeps in-frame clones and lacks some. The table has fewer than 110,000 clones, 91% seen once. The sequences come from peripheral blood, collected on day 0 of AZD1222 vaccination. Source of these receptors: an adult in good health.

This chain uses TRBV5-3 with TRBJ1-5, with D uncertain. TRBV5-3 is an ORF, and what it does is uncertain. V dropped 2 bases and J dropped 2 bases, with 14 bases sitting between them. This CDR3 is built from 16 residues. The DNA for the CDR3 is TGTGCCAGAAGCTTAACGGACCCTTGGGGCAATCAGCCCCAGCATTTT. Translating gives CARSLTDPWGNQPQHF.

This chain joins TRBV5-1 and TRBJ2-1; TRBD1 might be the D (5 bases). CDR3 length: 16 residues. V lost 7 bases, J lost 0 bases, and 17 bases lay in between. The germline V gene encodes CDR1 SGHRS and CDR2 YFSETQ. CDR3 sequence: CASAPDGQSSYNEQFF. The CDR3, as DNA: TGCGCCAGCGCCCCGGACGGACAAAGCTCCTACAATGAGCAGTTCTTC.

This chain connects TRBV5-4 to TRBJ2-7; D is uncertain. The V end lost 0 bases, the J end lost 2 bases, and 6 bases lay between the germline ends. The CDR3 is 13 amino acids. Germline V lookup: CDR1 SGHNT, CDR2 YYREEE (reference sequence). As DNA, the CDR3 is TGTGCCAGCAGCTTGGACGCCACCTACGAGCAGTACTTC. Translated, it gives CASSLDATYEQYF.

This chain uses TRBV21-1 with TRBJ1-5; the table's D gene call, TRBD1, was not cross checked with the DNA. TRBV21-1 is classified as a pseudogene. The CDR3 length is 14 residues. The CDR3 spells CASSAMTGSSPQHF. The CDR3 DNA reads TGTGCCAGCAGCGCAATGACAGGATCCTCGCCCCAGCATTTT.

The gene calls are TRBV9 and TRBJ1-1; 7 bases line up with TRBD1. The CDR3 totals 15 residues. Germline values: CDR1 SGDLS, CDR2 YYNGEE. V was clipped by 3 bases and J by 2 bases; unmatched bases: 7. The CDR3: CASSARQGSNTEAFF. The CDR3 nucleotides read TGTGCCAGCAGCGCCAGACAGGGTAGTAACACTGAAGCTTTCTTT.

The chain couples TRBV30 to TRBJ1-5; TRBD1 might be the D (5 bases). V lost 5 bases to trimming and J lost 4 bases, with 15 bases between them. Germline V gives CDR1 GTSNPN, CDR2 SVGIG (reference sequence). The CDR3 covers 14 residues. In DNA, the CDR3 is TGTGCCTGGGGAAGGGACCTCGCAAATCAGCCCCAGCATTTT. Translation gives CAWGRDLANQPQHF.

This chain connects TRBV6-1 to TRBJ1-2, with a tentative D call TRBD1 (5 bases). V lost 2 bases and J lost 4, with 17 bases in between. In germline, CDR1 is MNHNS, CDR2 SASEGT. The CDR3 is made up of 16 amino acids. The CDR3 here is CASSEWGRGSGYGYTF. The CDR3 region has the DNA TGTGCCAGCAGTGAATGGGGACGAGGGTCCGGCTATGGCTACACCTTC.

J is TRBJ1-2 and V is TRBV6-5; D gene uncertain. The CDR3 is 13 residues long. With 6 bases removed from V and 4 bases from J, the gap between germline ends came to 12 bases. Per the germline V gene, CDR1 is MNHEY and CDR2 is SVGAGI. The chain's CDR3 is CASRADSGYGYTF. The CDR3 nucleotides are TGTGCCAGCAGGGCGGACTCCGGCTATGGCTACACCTTC.